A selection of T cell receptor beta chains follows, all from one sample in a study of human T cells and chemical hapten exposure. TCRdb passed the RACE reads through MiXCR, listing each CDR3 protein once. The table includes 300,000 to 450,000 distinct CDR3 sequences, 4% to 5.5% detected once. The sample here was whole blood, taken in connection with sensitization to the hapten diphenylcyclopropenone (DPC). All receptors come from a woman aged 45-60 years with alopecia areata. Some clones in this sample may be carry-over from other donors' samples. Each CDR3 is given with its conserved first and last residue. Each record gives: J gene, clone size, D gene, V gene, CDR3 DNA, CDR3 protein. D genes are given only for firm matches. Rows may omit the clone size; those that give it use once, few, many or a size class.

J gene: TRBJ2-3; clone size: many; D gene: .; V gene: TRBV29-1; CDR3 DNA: TGCAGCTTCCCCATGGGGGGACCTAGCACAGATACGCAGTATTTT; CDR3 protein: CSFPMGGPSTDTQYF
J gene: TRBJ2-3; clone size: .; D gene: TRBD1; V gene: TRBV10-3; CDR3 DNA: TGTGCCATCGGGACAGGAAACTCCCGCTGGACAGATACGCAGTATTTT; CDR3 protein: CAIGTGNSRWTDTQYF
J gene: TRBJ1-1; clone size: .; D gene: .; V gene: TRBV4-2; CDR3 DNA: TGTGCCAGCAGCCAAGCAGGAGAGACAGTGAACACTGAAGCTTTCTTT; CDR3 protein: CASSQAGETVNTEAFF
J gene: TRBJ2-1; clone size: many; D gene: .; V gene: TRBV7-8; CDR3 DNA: TGTGCCAGCACCCGGGGGGCCCCCTACAATGAGCAGTTCTTC; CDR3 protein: CASTRGAPYNEQFF
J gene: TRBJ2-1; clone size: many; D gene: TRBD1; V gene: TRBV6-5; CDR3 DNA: TGTGCCAGCAGTTACCCGAGAGACAGGGCGTCCTACAATGAGCAGTTCTTC; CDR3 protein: CASSYPRDRASYNEQFF
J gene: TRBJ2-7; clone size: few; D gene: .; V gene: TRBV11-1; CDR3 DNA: TGTGCCAGCAGACGGACACAGGGCTACGAGCAGTACTTC; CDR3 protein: CASRRTQGYEQYF
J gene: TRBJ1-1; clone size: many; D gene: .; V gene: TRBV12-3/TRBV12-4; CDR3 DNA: TGTGCCAGCAGTTTTCCCGTGGACACTGAAGCTTTCTTT; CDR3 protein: CASSFPVDTEAFF
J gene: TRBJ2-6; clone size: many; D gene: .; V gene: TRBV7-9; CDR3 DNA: TGTGCCAGCAGCTTAGTTAGTGGGACCCCGACGGCTGGGGCCAACGTCCTGACTTTC; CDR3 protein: CASSLVSGTPTAGANVLTF
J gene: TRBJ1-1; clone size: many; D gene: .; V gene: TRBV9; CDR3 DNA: TGTGCCAGCAGGGGATCGGGGGATGTGGCTTTCTTT; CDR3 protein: CASRGSGDVAFF
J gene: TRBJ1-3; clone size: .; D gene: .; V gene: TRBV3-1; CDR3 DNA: TGTGCCAGCAGCTCATGGGCTAGCTCTGGAAACACCATATATTTT; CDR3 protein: CASSSWASSGNTIYF
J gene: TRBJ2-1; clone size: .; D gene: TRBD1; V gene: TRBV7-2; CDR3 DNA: TGTGCCAGCAGCTTAGGAGGGACAGGGGGAACCTACAATGAGCAGTTCTTC; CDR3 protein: CASSLGGTGGTYNEQFF
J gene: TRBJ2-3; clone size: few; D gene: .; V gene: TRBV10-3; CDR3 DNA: TGTGCCATCAGTGAGTCGTATGATACGCAGTATTTT; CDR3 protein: CAISESYDTQYF
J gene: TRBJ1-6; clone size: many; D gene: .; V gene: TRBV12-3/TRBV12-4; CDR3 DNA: TGTGCCAGCAGCTCCGTAGGCTCACCCCTCCACTTT; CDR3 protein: CASSSVGSPLHF
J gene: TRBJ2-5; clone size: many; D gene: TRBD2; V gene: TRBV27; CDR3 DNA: TGTGCCAGCACCTCCCGGGGGAGGGGAGAGACCCAGTACTTC; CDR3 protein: CASTSRGRGETQYF
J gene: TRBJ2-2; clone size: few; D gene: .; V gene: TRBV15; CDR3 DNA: TGTGCCACCAGCACCGACCCGACAGGGAGGGTCACCGGGGAGCTGTTTTTT; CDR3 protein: CATSTDPTGRVTGELFF
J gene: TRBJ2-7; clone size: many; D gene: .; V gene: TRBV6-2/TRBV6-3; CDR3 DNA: TGTGCCAGCACCCTTGGACGGGCCTACGAGCAGTACTTC; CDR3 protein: CASTLGRAYEQYF
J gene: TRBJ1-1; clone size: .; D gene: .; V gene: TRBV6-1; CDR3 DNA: TGTGCCAGCAGTGAAGGGCAGGTCGGGACTGAAGCTTTCTTT; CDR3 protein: CASSEGQVGTEAFF
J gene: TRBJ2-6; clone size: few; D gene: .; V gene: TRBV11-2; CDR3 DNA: TGTGCCAGCAGCTTACGGGGTTCTGTGTCTGGGGCCAACGTCCTGACTTTC; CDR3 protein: CASSLRGSVSGANVLTF
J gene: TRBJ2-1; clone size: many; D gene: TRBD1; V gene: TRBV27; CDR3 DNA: TGTGCCAGCGGGACAGGGGGCAGAGGGAATGAGCAGTTCTTC; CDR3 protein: CASGTGGRGNEQFF
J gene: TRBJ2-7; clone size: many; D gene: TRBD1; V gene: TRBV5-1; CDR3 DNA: TGCGCCAGCAGCTCCCGACAGGGGAACTACGAGCAGTACTTC; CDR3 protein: CASSSRQGNYEQYF
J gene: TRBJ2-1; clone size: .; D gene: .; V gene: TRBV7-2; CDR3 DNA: TGTGCCAGCAGCTTAGCTGGGGCGACAGCAAATGAGCAGTTCTTC; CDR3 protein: CASSLAGATANEQFF
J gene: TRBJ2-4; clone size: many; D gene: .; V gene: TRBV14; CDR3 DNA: TGTGCCAGCAGCCAAGACCAGCCATCAAACATTCAGTACTTC; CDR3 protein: CASSQDQPSNIQYF
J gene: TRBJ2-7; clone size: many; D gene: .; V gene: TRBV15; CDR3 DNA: TGTGCCACCAGCAGAGAAGGACACTACGAGCAGTACTTC; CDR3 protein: CATSREGHYEQYF
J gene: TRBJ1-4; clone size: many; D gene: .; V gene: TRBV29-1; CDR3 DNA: TGCAGCGCCGAGAGTTCAGGGATGGAAACTAATGAAAAACTGTTTTTT; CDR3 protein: CSAESSGMETNEKLFF
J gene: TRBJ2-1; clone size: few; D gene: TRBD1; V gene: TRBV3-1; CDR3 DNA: TGTGCCAGCAGCCAATGGGACAGGGGTCGGAATGAGCAGTTCTTC; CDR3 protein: CASSQWDRGRNEQFF
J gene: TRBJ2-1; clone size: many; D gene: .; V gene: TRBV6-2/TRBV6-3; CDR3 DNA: TGTGCCAGCAGACTAGCCGGCGACAATGAGCAGTTCTTC; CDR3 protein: CASRLAGDNEQFF
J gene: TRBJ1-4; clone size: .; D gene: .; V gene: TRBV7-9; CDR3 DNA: TGTGCCAGCAGCCCCCCTCGGGGGGTTAATGAAAAACTGTTTTTT; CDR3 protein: CASSPPRGVNEKLFF
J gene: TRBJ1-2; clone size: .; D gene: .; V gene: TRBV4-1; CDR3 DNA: TGCGCCAGCAGCCAAATGAGGTCCGGGGGCAAAGGAGGCTACACCTTC; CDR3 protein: CASSQMRSGGKGGYTF
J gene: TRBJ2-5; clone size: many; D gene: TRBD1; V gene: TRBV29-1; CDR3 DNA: TGCAGCGTGACAGGGGAAGAGACCCAGTACTTC; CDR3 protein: CSVTGEETQYF
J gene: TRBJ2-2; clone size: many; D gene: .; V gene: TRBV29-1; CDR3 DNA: TGCAGCGTCACCACAGGACTTAGGTCCGGGGAGCTGTTTTTT; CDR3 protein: CSVTTGLRSGELFF
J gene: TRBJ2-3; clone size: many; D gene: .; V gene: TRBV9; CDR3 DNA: TGTGCCAGCAGCGTAGGAGGGTTGGACAGACGCACAGATACGCAGTATTTT; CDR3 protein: CASSVGGLDRRTDTQYF
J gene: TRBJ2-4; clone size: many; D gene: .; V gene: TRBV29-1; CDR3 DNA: TGCAGCTCAAGGGTGGGGGACATTCAGTACTTC; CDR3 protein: CSSRVGDIQYF
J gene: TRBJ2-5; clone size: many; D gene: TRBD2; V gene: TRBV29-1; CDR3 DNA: TGCAGCGTTGAAAAGACTAGCGGGATAATGGTAGAGACCCAGTACTTC; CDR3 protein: CSVEKTSGIMVETQYF